A selection of T cell receptor beta chains follows, all from one sample in a study of tumor and adjacent non-tumor tissue in lung cancer. From the multiplex PCR reads, TCRdb called clonotypes with MiXCR, one entry per CDR3 protein. In the table there are about 79,000 distinct CDR3 sequences, approximately 72% of which are singletons. Material: lung tumor tissue. The receptors shown here come from a woman in her thirties or forties with non-small cell lung cancer. Each CDR3 is given with its conserved first and last residue.

V gene	J gene	CDR3 protein
TRBV7-3	TRBJ2-2	CASSLIGTSPGELFF
TRBV29-1	TRBJ1-1	CSPGELRTGRTKAFF
TRBV29-1	TRBJ2-3	CSVRGSTDMQFF
TRBV30	TRBJ2-1	CAWNEGAFYNEQFF
TRBV11-3	TRBJ2-1	CAGSPQNLAGVDNGHFF
TRBV7-8	TRBJ1-4	CASSKTTVGYGEKLFF
TRBV6-1	TRBJ1-5	CASSGHGAKQPQHF
TRBV29-1	TRBJ2-3	CSASLAYNTDTQYF
TRBV21-1	TRBJ1-5	CASSKGRQSSNQPQHF
TRBV12-3/TRBV12-4	TRBJ1-2	CASRDSGTGGFGRYGYTF
TRBV11-3	TRBJ2-1	CAIGLDGQGERFF
TRBV4-2	TRBJ1-3	CANSPQQGDRRNTIYF
TRBV6-1	TRBJ2-1	CASKLTGFGAIKQFF
TRBV29-1	TRBJ2-3	CSVDGDLESSTITQYF
TRBV20-1	TRBJ2-5	CSASPPRETQYF
TRBV12-3/TRBV12-4	TRBJ2-3	CASSFPGAAADTQYF
TRBV4-1	TRBJ2-2	CASSQWGMGAAGELFF
TRBV6-5	TRBJ2-1	CAISRDWSSYNEQFF
TRBV10-2	TRBJ2-2	CASKREDRSGELFF
TRBV6-5	TRBJ1-4	CASSYGSGANEKLFF
TRBV6-1	TRBJ2-5	CASSPGQGAWDPETQYF
TRBV7-3	TRBJ2-3	CVSTPQAGGTDTQYF
TRBV12-3/TRBV12-4	TRBJ2-3	CDSSLKGPGAYSTDTQYF
TRBV11-2	TRBJ1-6	CLSSSGQALLALHF
TRBV6-6	TRBJ2-5	CAISYIFGFHWDKQETQYF
TRBV6-5	TRBJ2-1	CVSSYGAGVNQFF
TRBV10-3	TRBJ2-2	CTISESEGGGELFF
TRBV29-1	TRBJ2-1	CSVEDSDRNSYNEQFF
TRBV10-2	TRBJ1-1	CASSEWRTLNTEAFF
TRBV11-3	TRBJ2-3	CVSSLRTGERIDTQYF
TRBV2	TRBJ2-2	CASKTGLVGNTGELFF
TRBV28	TRBJ1-6	CASSRQGEGQFNSPLHF
TRBV5-4	TRBJ1-2	CASSQFDRYYGYTF
TRBV7-8	TRBJ1-4	CASSSLDRVLFF
TRBV20-1	TRBJ1-6	CSAAQGAPLHF
TRBV14	TRBJ2-2	CVSSLAPGELFF
TRBV11-2	TRBJ2-7	CASSMGTEVQYEQYF
TRBV28	TRBJ2-7	CASTLLAGRIEQYF
TRBV20-1	TRBJ1-2	CSARDRVGVGYTF
TRBV11-2	TRBJ2-7	CAISFAPPGLAGKQYF
TRBV11-3	TRBJ2-3	CASGSSGGADIDTQYF
TRBV7-9	TRBJ2-1	CPGSYRDHSTHSEQFF
TRBV6-2/TRBV6-3	TRBJ2-3	CASSLGSRRGGTQYF
TRBV21-1	TRBJ1-3	CASSNRGARNTIYF
TRBV4-2	TRBJ2-5	CASSQRAVRGEAETQYF
TRBV6-6	TRBJ2-1	CASSYLGRQSTEQLF
TRBV6-5	TRBJ1-2	CASNYLGQNGYTF
TRBV2	TRBJ2-5	CASSITREIETQYF
TRBV5-4	TRBJ2-1	CATSLGATGRATDQFF
TRBV6-5	TRBJ1-1	CVSSYSSGWGAIF
TRBV5-1	TRBJ2-1	CASSLTSPRVDEQFF
TRBV12-3/TRBV12-4	TRBJ1-1	CASSFVQDRRDTEAFF
TRBV4-2	TRBJ2-2	CASSQDLGILLNTGELVF
TRBV11-3	TRBJ2-7	CASCPPGGVYEQYF